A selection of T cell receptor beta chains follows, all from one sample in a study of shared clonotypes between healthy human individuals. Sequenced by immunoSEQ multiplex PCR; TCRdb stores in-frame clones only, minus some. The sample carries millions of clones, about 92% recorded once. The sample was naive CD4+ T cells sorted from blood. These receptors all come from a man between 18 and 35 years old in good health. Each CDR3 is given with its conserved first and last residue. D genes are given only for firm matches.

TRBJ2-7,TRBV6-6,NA,CASSSDISLGSEQYF,TGTGCCAGCAGTTCTGACATTTCCCTTGGTTCCGAGCAGTACTTC
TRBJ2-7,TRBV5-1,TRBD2,CASSLATTSGTHYEQYF,TGCGCCAGCAGCTTGGCCACAACTAGCGGGACTCACTACGAGCAGTACTTC
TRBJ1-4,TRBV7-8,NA,CASSSRVPRGLFF,TGTGCCAGCAGCTCCAGGGTCCCACGGGGACTGTTTTTT
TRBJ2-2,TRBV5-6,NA,CASSLFRGTGELFF,TGTGCCAGCAGCTTGTTCAGGGGTACCGGGGAGCTGTTTTTT
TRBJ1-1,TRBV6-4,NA,CASSAQLNTEAFF,TGTGCCAGCAGTGCACAACTGAATACTGAAGCTTTCTTT
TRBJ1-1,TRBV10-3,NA,CAISESSGTGNTEAFF,TGTGCCATCAGTGAGTCGTCCGGGACGGGGAACACTGAAGCTTTCTTT
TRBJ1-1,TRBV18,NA,CASSQGFGTEAFF,TGTGCCAGCTCACAGGGGTTTGGCACTGAAGCTTTCTTT
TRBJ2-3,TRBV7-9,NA,CASSPLGRGRTTDTQYF,TGTGCCAGCAGCCCTCTAGGGAGGGGGCGTACCACAGATACGCAGTATTTT
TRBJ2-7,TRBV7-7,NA,CASSLSFYSYEQYF,TGTGCTAGCAGCTTATCGTTCTACTCCTACGAGCAGTACTTC
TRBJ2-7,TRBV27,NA,CATAPLGVSGMSYEQYF,TGTGCCACCGCCCCCCTCGGAGTCTCAGGGATGTCCTACGAGCAGTACTTC